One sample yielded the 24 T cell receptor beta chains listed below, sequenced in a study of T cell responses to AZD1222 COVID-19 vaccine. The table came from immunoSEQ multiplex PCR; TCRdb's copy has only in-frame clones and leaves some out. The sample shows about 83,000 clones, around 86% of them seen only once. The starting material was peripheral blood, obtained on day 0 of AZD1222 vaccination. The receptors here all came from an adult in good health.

DNA for the CDR3: TGTGCCAGCAGTGAAAACCCCGGACAGGGCGTGAACACTGAAGCTTTCTTT. Its translation: CASSENPGQGVNTEAFF. The chain recombines TRBV2 with TRBJ1-1; 8 nucleotides agree with TRBD1. This CDR3 has 17 residues. Germline lookup yields CDR1 SNHLY and CDR2 FYNNEI. V lost 2 bases to trimming and J lost 0 bases; unmatched junction nucleotides: 8.

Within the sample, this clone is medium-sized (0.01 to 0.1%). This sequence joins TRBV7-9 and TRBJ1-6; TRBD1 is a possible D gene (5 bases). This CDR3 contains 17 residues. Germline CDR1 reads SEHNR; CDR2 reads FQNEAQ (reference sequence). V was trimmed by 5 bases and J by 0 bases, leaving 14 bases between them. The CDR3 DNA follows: TGTGCCAGCAGCCTAACTCCAGGGAGCTCCTATAATTCACCCCTCCACTTT. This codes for CASSLTPGSSYNSPLHF.

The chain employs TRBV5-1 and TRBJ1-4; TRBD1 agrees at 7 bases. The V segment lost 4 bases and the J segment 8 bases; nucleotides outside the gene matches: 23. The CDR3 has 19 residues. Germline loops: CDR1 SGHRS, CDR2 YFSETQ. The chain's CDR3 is CASSPAPTGSPPGGEKLFF. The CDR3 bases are TGCGCCAGCAGCCCCGCACCGACAGGGTCACCCCCCGGGGGGGAAAAACTGTTTTTT.

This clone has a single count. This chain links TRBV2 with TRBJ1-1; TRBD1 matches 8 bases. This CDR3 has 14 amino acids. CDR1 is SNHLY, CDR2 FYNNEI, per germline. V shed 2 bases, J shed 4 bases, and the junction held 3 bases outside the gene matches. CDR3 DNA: TGTGCCAGCAGTGAAACACAGGGGGGCACTGAAGCTTTCTTT. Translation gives CASSETQGGTEAFF.

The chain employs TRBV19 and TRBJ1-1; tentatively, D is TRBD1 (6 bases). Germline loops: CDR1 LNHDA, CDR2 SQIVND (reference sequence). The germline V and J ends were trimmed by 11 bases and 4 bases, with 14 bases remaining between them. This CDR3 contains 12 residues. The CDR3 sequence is CASAQGSTEAFF. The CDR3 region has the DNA TGTGCCTCCGCCCAGGGGAGCACTGAAGCTTTCTTT.

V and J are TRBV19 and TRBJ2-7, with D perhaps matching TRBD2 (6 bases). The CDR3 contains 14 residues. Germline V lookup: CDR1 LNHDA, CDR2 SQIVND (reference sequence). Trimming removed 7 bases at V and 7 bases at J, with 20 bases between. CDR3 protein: CASNKGGTSEEQYF. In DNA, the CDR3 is TGTGCCAGTAACAAGGGTGGGACTTCGGAGGAGCAGTACTTC.

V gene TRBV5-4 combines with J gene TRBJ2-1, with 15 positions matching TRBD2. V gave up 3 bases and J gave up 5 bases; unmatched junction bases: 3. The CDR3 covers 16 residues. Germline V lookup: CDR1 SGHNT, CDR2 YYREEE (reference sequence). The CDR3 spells CASSSGTSGRNNEQFF. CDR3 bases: TGTGCCAGCAGCTCGGGGACTAGCGGGAGGAACAATGAGCAGTTCTTC.

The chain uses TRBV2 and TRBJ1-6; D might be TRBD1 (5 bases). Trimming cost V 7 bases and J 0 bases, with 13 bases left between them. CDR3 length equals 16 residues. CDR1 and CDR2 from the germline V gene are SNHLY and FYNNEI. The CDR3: CASILGDLSYNSPLHF. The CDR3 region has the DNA TGTGCCAGCATTCTGGGGGACCTCTCCTATAATTCACCCCTCCACTTT.

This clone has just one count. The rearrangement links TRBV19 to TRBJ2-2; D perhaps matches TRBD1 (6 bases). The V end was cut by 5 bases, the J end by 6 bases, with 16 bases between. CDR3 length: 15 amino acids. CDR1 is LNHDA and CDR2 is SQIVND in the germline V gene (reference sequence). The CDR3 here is CASSHGPRGPGELFF. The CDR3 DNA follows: TGTGCCAGTAGTCACGGCCCCAGGGGCCCCGGGGAGCTGTTTTTT.

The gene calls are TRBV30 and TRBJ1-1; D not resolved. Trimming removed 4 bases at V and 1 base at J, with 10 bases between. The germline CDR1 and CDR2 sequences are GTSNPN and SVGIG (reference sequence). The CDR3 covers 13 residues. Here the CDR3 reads CAWTPAGNTEAFF. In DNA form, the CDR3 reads TGTGCCTGGACTCCGGCAGGGAACACTGAAGCTTTCTTT.

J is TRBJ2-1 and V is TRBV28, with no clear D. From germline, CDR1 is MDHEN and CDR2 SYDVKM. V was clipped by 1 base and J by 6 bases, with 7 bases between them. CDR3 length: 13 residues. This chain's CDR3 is CASSLFLGNEQFF. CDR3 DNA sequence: TGTGCCAGCAGTTTATTTCTGGGCAATGAGCAGTTCTTC.

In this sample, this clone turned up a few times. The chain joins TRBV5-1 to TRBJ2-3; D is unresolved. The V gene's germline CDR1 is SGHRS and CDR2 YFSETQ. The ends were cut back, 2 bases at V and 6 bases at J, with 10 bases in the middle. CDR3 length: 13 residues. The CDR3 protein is CASSFWARDTQYF. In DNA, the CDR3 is TGCGCCAGCAGCTTTTGGGCCAGGGATACGCAGTATTTT.

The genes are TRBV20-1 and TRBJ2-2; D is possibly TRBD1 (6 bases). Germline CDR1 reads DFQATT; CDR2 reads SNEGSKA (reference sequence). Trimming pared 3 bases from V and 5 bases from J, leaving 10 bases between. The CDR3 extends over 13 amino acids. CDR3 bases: TGCAGTGCTAGTGACAGGTCGACCGGGGAGCTGTTTTTT. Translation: CSASDRSTGELFF.

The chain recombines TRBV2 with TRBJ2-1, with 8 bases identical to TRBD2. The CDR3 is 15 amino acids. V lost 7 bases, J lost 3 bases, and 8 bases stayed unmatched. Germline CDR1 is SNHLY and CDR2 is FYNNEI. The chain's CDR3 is CASMSGTRVYNEQFF. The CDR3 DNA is TGTGCCAGCATGTCCGGGACTAGAGTCTACAATGAGCAGTTCTTC.

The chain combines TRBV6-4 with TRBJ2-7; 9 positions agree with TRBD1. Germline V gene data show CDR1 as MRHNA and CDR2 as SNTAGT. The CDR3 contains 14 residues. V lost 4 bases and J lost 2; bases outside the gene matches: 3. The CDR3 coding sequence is TGTGCCAGCAGTGCCGGGACAGGGCCCTACGAGCAGTACTTC. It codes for CASSAGTGPYEQYF.

The chain's CDR3 is CASSPQGADTQYF. CDR3 coding DNA: TGTGCCAGCAGCCCGCAGGGGGCAGATACGCAGTATTTT. V usage is TRBV7-2 and J usage is TRBJ2-3; 7 nucleotides match TRBD1. The CDR3 runs to 13 residues. V lost 5 bases to trimming and J lost 4 bases; unmatched junction nucleotides: 3. CDR1 is SGHTA and CDR2 is FQGNSA in the germline V gene.

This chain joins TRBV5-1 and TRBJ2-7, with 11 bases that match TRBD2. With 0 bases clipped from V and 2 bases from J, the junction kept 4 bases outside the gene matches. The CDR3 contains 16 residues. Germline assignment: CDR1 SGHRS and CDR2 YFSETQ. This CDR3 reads CASSLDGSGGAYEQYF. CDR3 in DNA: TGCGCCAGCAGCTTGGATGGTAGCGGGGGGGCCTACGAGCAGTACTTC.

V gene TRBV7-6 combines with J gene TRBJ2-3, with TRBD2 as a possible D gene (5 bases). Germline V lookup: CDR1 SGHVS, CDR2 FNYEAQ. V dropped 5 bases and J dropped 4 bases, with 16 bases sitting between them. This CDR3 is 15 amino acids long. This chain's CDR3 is CASSPTSGLADTQYF. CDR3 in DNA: TGTGCCAGCAGCCCCACCTCGGGATTGGCAGATACGCAGTATTTT.

CDR3 coding DNA: TGCGCCAGCAGCTTGGTGGGACTGGGGGAGCAGTACTTC. This codes for CASSLVGLGEQYF. The V call is TRBV5-1, the J call TRBJ2-7; tentatively, D is TRBD2 (6 bases). Between the trimmed V and J ends, which lost 0 bases and 7 bases, there was a span of 11 bases. Germline-derived CDR1 and CDR2 are SGHRS and YFSETQ. The CDR3 is 13 residues long.

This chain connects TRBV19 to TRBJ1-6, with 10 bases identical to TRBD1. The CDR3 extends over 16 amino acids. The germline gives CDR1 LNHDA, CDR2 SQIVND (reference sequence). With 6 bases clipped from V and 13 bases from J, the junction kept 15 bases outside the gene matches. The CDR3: CASRLGTGAQSWPLHF. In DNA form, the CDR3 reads TGTGCCAGTAGACTGGGGACAGGGGCCCAATCTTGGCCCCTCCACTTT.

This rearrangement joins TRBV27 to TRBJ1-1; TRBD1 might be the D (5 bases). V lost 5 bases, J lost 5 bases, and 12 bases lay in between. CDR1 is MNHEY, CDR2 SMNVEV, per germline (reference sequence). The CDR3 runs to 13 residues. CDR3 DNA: TGTGCCAGCAGTCCCAACTACAGGACTGAAGCTTTCTTT. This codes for CASSPNYRTEAFF.

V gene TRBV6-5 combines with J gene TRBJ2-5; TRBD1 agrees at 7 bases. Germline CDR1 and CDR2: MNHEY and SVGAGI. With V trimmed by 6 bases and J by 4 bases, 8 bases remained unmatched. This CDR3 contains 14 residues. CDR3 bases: TGTGCCAGCAGCCTCGACAGGGCTGGAGAGACCCAGTACTTC. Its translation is CASSLDRAGETQYF.

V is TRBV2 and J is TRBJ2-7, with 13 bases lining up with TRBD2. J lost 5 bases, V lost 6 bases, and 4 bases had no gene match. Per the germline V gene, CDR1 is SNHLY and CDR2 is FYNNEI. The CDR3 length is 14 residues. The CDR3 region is CASRETSGGDEQYF. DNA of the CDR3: TGTGCCAGCAGGGAAACTAGCGGGGGGGACGAGCAGTACTTC.

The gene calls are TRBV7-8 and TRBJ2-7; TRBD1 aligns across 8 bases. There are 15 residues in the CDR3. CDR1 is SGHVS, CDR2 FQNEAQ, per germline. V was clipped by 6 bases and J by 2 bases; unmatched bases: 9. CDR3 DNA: TGTGCCAGCAGTATTGGACAGGGCGCAACCTACGAGCAGTACTTC. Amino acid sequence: CASSIGQGATYEQYF.